The sequence of this T cell receptor (beta chain) was determined in a study of OX40 agonist ivuxolimab in advanced cancers. Study-wide results and limits: Partial responders at 0.1-3.0 mg/kg had among the lowest clonal expansion. Several nonresponders also turned out to have low normalized T-cell clonal expansion.

The assay was immunoSEQ multiplex PCR, and TCRdb's table has in-frame clones only and misses some. This repertoire shows roughly 25,000 clones, about 85% found once; its top ten account for around 50%. Relative to its sample, this clone is medium-sized. The antigen is undetermined. The germline V and J ends were trimmed by 3 bases and 3 bases, with 4 bases remaining between them. CDR1 is SGHRS and CDR2 is YFSETQ in the germline V gene. The CDR3 covers 11 residues. The chain uses TRBV5-1 and TRBJ2-7; no clear D. Sequencing was performed on CD4+ or CD8+ T cells sorted from blood, taken in a trial of the OX40 agonist ivuxolimab. The sequence derives from an adult with an advanced solid tumor such as melanoma, head and neck, liver or kidney cancer. The CDR3 nucleotides are TGCGCCAGCAGCTCCTACTACGAGCAGTACTTC. Residues: CASSSYYEQYF.